This T cell receptor (beta chain) was sequenced for a study of blood T cell repertoires in COVID-19. Only in-frame clones appear in the TCRdb table, and some are missing; sequencing was by immunoSEQ multiplex PCR. The sample includes fewer than 400,000 clones, around nine tenths seen only once; the top ten take 1.5% to 2%. This clone was seen a single time. Everyone who took part was roughly 18 to 89 years old, and they came from 24 US areas. Donors in Cohort 3 counted as recovered after two negative PCRs, clearance, or symptom resolution. The receptor's source is a woman aged 25 to 45 who had recovered from COVID-19. Sequenced sample: PBMCs or T cells enriched from blood (not recorded which).

CDR3 bases: TGTGCCAGCAGCGTAGACCAAAGCCCCCTAGGCGGAGATACGCAGTATTTT. It yields the protein CASSVDQSPLGGDTQYF. The chain recombines TRBV9 with TRBJ2-3; no clear D gene. Looked up from germline, CDR1 is SGDLS and CDR2 is YYNGEE. V was clipped by 0 bases and J by 5 bases, with 19 bases between them. This CDR3 contains 17 residues.